Below, 14 T cell receptor beta chains from the same sample are listed, as sequenced in a study of cytomegalovirus exposure and HLA in healthy donors. This PCR relied on a set of 60 Vbeta primers and 13 Jbeta primers. Profiling relied on immunoSEQ multiplex PCR, and the TCRdb table lists in-frame clones only, not all of them. The data show more than 90,000 clones, with roughly 72% seen just once and about 0.53% held by the top ten. The sample taken for sequencing was PBMCs. These receptors all stem from a man aged 30 to 45 in good health and CMV-seronegative.

V usage is TRBV6-4 and J usage is TRBJ1-6, with 7 nucleotides matching TRBD1. CDR1 and CDR2 from the germline V gene are MRHNA and SNTAGT. Trimming cost V 4 bases and J 10 bases; bases outside gene matches: 10. The CDR3 covers 15 residues. The chain's CDR3 is CASSAQTGFGSPLHF. In nucleotides, the CDR3 is TGTGCCAGCAGTGCCCAGACAGGGTTTGGATCACCCCTCCACTTT.

This clone has only a few counts. This sequence joins TRBV2 and TRBJ1-3; D unclear. This CDR3 comprises 17 residues. V lost 4 bases, J lost 0 bases, and 16 bases lay in between. Germline CDR1 is SNHLY and CDR2 is FYNNEI. The CDR3 region has the DNA TGTGCCAGCAGTGGGGCCGATCCTGTTCGCTCTGGAAACACCATATATTTT. Encoded protein: CASSGADPVRSGNTIYF.

The rearrangement joins TRBV27 to TRBJ2-3; 7 bases line up with TRBD1. This CDR3 contains 18 residues. Germline V CDR1 and CDR2: MNHEY, SMNVEV (reference sequence). J lost 0 bases, V lost 0 bases, and 9 bases had no gene match. For the CDR3, the DNA is TGTGCCAGCAGTTTATCACAGGGGACCCCTTTAAGCACAGATACGCAGTATTTT. Its protein product is CASSLSQGTPLSTDTQYF.

This chain links TRBV7-6 with TRBJ2-5; 7 positions agree with TRBD2. Germline V CDR1 and CDR2: SGHVS, FNYEAQ. Germline trimming cut 3 bases from V and 1 base from J; bases unmatched to any gene: 2. The CDR3 length is 14 residues. The CDR3 nucleotides are TGTGCCAGCAGCTTCGGCGGGGGCCAAGAGACCCAGTACTTC. Its translation: CASSFGGGQETQYF.

The chain links TRBV7-2 to TRBJ1-6; 8 bases fit TRBD1. After removal of 1 base from V and 6 bases from J, the junction contained 2 bases not matched to a gene. This CDR3 contains 15 residues. Germline V gives CDR1 SGHTA, CDR2 FQGNSA. Here the CDR3 DNA reads TGTGCCAGCAGCTTAGTTGACAGGGGTAATTCACCCCTCCACTTT. It codes for CASSLVDRGNSPLHF. The full variable domain, in which reference TRBV7-2 and TRBJ1-6 provide the parts outside the CDR3, is GAGVSQSPSNKVTEKGKDVELRCDPISGHTALYWYRQSLGQGLEFLIYFQGNSAPDKSGLPSDRFSAERTGGSVSTLTIQRTQQEDSAVYLCASSLVDRGNSPLHFGNGTRLTVT.

The chain employs TRBV6-1 and TRBJ1-1; D is possibly TRBD1 (6 bases). V was cut by 3 bases and J by 3 bases, with 20 bases left in between. This CDR3 is 17 amino acids long. Germline V CDR1 and CDR2: MNHNS, SASEGT. As DNA, the CDR3 is TGTGCCAGCAGTGATCTAACCAGGGGCGCCCGCCACACTGAAGCTTTCTTT. Translation: CASSDLTRGARHTEAFF.

The V call is TRBV6-4, the J call TRBJ2-3; 8 bases are a match to TRBD1. Germline V gives CDR1 MRHNA, CDR2 SNTAGT. The V and J ends lost 3 bases and 5 bases, in that order; junction bases with no gene match: 1. The CDR3 has 13 amino acids. CDR3 nucleotide sequence: TGTGCCAGCAGTGAACAGGGGGGAGATACGCAGTATTTT. This encodes CASSEQGGDTQYF.

V is TRBV18 and J is TRBJ1-2; weak D call: TRBD1 (6 bases). The CDR3 totals 13 residues. The ends were cut back, 6 bases at V and 2 bases at J, with 10 bases in the middle. Germline V gene sequence: CDR1 KGHSH, CDR2 LQKENI. DNA for the CDR3: TGTGCCAGCTCGCAGCAGGGGAACTATGGCTACACCTTC. Its translation: CASSQQGNYGYTF.

V and J are TRBV15 and TRBJ1-6; D is undetermined. The V end was cut by 3 bases, the J end by 7 bases, with 7 bases between. The length of the CDR3 is 13 residues. CDR1 LNHNV and CDR2 YYDKDF come from the germline V gene (reference sequence). The chain's CDR3 is CATSRAPNSPLHF. CDR3 bases: TGTGCCACCAGCAGGGCACCCAATTCACCCCTCCACTTT.

J is TRBJ2-7 and V is TRBV7-9, with 9 bases aligning to TRBD1. This CDR3 is 14 amino acids long. CDR1 and CDR2 (germline): SEHNR, FQNEAQ (reference sequence). Trimming removed 6 bases from V and 3 bases from J; junction bases left unmatched: 6. DNA of the CDR3: TGTGCCAGCAGTGTCGGGACAGGGAGCTACGAGCAGTACTTC. As protein: CASSVGTGSYEQYF.

This clone was observed a single time. Additional DNA sequences in this sample encode the identical CDR3. This chain uses TRBV10-3 with TRBJ2-5, with D possibly matching TRBD1 (6 bases). The CDR3 is made up of 13 amino acids. CDR1 ENHRY and CDR2 SYGVKD come from the germline V gene. The V gene lost 9 bases and the J gene lost 2 bases, with 13 bases spanning the gap. CDR3 sequence (DNA): TGTGCCATTTCCGGAACAGGGCAAGAGACCCAGTACTTC. The encoded protein is CAISGTGQETQYF.

V is TRBV27 and J is TRBJ1-4, with 10 bases that match TRBD1. CDR3 size: 16 residues. The ends lost 6 bases at V and 3 bases at J; junction bases unmatched: 7. The germline V gene has CDR1 MNHEY and CDR2 SMNVEV (reference sequence). CDR3: CASRPTGQGANEKLFF. The CDR3 DNA follows: TGTGCCAGCAGACCAACCGGACAGGGGGCTAATGAAAAACTGTTTTTT.

J is TRBJ1-2 and V is TRBV15; 7 nucleotides line up with TRBD1. Germline V gene sequence: CDR1 LNHNV, CDR2 YYDKDF (reference sequence). V dropped 0 bases and J dropped 4; count of bases not matched to a gene: 5. The CDR3 consists of 15 residues. The DNA for the CDR3 is TGTGCCACCAGCAGAGACCGACAGGGTGGCTATGGCTACACCTTC. This sequence encodes CATSRDRQGGYGYTF.

The CDR3 reads CASSHQTADAGANVLTF. CDR3 DNA sequence: TGTGCCAGCAGCCACCAGACAGCTGATGCTGGGGCCAACGTCCTGACTTTC. The genes are TRBV4-2 and TRBJ2-6; tentative D call: TRBD1 (5 bases). V was clipped by 3 bases and J by 2 bases, with 14 bases between them. Germline V gene lookup returns CDR1 LGHNA and CDR2 YNFKEQ. CDR3 size: 17 residues.